These T cell receptor beta chains were read from a single sample in a study of CD8 T cells in ankylosing spondylitis. TCRdb reanalysed the 5' RACE reads using MiXCR and keeps one entry per CDR3 protein. The repertoire holds approximately 260,000 distinct CDR3 sequences, with approximately 9% as singletons. Material for sequencing was blood, either unsorted or a sorted T cell fraction (not recorded which). Receptors were obtained from a male donor with ankylosing spondylitis or in good health (not recorded which). Each CDR3 is given with its conserved first and last residue. Fields, in order: V gene, clone size, CDR3 protein. Some rows mark clone size as missing; the rest say once, few, many or name a class of expanded clone.

TRBV20-1	few	CSPIPTGGAPGDTQYF
TRBV3-1	-	CASSHRQMNTEAFF
TRBV6-1	many	CASSESAANYGYTF
TRBV12-3/TRBV12-4	many	CASSLATGQGYSPLHF
TRBV7-2	many	CASSLNRNSPLHF
TRBV9	many	CASSVSGNQPQHF
TRBV7-2	-	CASSLVGPGPRYNEQFF
TRBV7-2	many	CASSYRITSFYNEQFF
TRBV5-1	-	CASSLEDRADTEAFF
TRBV4-1	many	CASSQDPDPTGELFF
TRBV19	few	CASSISGTGYEQYF